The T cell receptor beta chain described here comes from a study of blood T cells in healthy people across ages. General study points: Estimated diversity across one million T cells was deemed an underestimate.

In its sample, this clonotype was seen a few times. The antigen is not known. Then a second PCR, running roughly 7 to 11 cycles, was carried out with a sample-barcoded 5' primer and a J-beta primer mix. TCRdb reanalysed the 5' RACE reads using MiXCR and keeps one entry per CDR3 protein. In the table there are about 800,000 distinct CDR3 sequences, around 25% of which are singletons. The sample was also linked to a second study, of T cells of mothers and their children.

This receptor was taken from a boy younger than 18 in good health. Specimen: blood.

The DNA for the CDR3 is TGCGCCAGCAGCCAAGATAAGGCAGCCAATCAGCCCCAGCATTTT. Translation: CASSQDKAANQPQHF. This rearrangement joins TRBV4-3 to TRBJ1-5; D call uncertain. CDR1 and CDR2 from the germline V gene are LGHNA and YSLEER. The CDR3 is made up of 15 amino acids. V was shortened by 0 bases and J by 3 bases, with 9 bases between the two germline ends.